This TCR beta chain is drawn from a study of radiotherapy plus CTLA-4 blockade in lung cancer. As for the study in general: Objective responses were observed in 15% to 20% of patients, and disease control was achieved by roughly 31%.

Sequencing used immunoSEQ multiplex PCR; TCRdb keeps in-frame clones, though not all of them. The table lists about 70,000 clones, 70% to 85% of them singletons. Focal radiation plus CTLA-4 blockade with ipilimumab was administered to patients who had chemo-refractory metastatic non-small-cell lung cancer. This clone was seen a single time. The CDR3 sequence is 11 residues long. Germline CDR1 SGHAT, CDR2 FQNNGV. V was pared by 8 bases and J by 4 bases, with 7 bases between. Source: peripheral blood, taken from a patient treated with radiotherapy plus ipilimumab. The chain couples TRBV11-2 to TRBJ2-3; D gene ambiguous. This clonotype was obtained from a human donor with non-small cell lung cancer who had a complete response to radiotherapy plus ipilimumab. CDR3: CASGRADTQYF. In DNA, the CDR3 is TGTGCCAGCGGTCGGGCAGATACGCAGTATTTT. Complete variable domain (other parts from reference TRBV11-2 and TRBJ2-3): EAGVAQSPRYKIIEKRQSVAFWCNPISGHATLYWYQQILGQGPKLLIQFQNNGVVDDSQLPKDRFSAERLKGVDSTLKIQPAKLEDSAVYLCASGRADTQYFGPGTRLTVL.